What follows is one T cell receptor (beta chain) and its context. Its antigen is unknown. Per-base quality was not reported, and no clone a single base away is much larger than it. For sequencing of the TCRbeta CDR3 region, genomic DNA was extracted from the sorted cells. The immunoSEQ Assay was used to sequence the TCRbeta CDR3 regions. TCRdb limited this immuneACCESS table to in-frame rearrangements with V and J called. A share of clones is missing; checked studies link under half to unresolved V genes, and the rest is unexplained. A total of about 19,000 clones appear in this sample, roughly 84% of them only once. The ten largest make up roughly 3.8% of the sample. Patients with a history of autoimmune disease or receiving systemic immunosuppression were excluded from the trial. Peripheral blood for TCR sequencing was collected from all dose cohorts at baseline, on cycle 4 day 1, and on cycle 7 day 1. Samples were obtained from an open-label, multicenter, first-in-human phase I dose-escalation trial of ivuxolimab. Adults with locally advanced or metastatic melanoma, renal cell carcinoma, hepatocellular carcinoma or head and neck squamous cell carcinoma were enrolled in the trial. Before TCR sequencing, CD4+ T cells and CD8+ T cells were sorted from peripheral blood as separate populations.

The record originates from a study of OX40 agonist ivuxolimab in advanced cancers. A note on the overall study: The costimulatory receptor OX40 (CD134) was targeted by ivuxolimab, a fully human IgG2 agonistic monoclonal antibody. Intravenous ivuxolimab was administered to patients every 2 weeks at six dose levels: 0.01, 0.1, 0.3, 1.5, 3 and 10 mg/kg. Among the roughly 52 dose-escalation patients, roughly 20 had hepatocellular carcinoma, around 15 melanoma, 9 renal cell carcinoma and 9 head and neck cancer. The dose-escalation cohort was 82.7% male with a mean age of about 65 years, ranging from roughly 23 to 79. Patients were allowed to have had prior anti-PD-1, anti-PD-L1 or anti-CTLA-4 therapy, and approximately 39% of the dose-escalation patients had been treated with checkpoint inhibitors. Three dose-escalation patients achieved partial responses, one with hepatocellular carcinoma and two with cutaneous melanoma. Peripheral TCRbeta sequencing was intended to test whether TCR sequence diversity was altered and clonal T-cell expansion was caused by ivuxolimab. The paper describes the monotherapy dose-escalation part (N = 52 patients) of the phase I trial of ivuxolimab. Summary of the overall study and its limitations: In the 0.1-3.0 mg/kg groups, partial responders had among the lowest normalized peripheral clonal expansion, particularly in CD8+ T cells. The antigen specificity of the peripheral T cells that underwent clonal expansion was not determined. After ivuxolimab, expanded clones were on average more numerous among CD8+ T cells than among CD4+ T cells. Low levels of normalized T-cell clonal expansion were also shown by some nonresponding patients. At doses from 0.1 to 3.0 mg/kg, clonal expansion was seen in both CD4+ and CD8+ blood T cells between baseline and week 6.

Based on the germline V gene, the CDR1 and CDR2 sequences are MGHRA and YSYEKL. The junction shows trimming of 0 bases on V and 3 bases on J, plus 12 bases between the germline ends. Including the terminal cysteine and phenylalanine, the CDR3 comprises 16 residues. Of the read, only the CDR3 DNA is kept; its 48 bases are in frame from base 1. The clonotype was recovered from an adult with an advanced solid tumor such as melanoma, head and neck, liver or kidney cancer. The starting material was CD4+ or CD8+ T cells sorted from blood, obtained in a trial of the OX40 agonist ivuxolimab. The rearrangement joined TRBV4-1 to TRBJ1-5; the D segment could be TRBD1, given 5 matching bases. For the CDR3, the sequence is CASSQDFSRANQPQHF. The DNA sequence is TGCGCCAGCAGCCAAGATTTTTCCAGGGCCAATCAGCCCCAGCATTTT.